A single sample gave rise to the 12 T cell receptor beta chains below, sequenced in a study of T cell repertoires in cytomegalovirus infection. These TCRs' antigens remain unknown. TCRdb redid the calling of the reads with MiXCR, one entry per CDR3 protein. This sample carries some 310,000 distinct CDR3 sequences, 25% of them seen once, and the ten largest clones take about an eighth. Sequencing used cultured PBMCs, obtained from culture after CMV antigen stimulation. The receptors shown here come from a human donor in good health (CMV status not recorded). Some clones in this sample may be carry-over from other donors' samples.

There are a few counts of this clonotype. This chain links TRBV5-6 with TRBJ2-7; 9 positions match TRBD1. This CDR3 region has 14 residues. The V and J ends lost 4 bases and 6 bases, in that order; junction bases with no gene match: 8. In germline, CDR1 is SGHDT, CDR2 YYEEEE. CDR3 residues: CASSAGTGSLEQYF. The CDR3 nucleotides read TGTGCCAGCAGCGCCGGGACAGGGTCCCTCGAGCAGTACTTC.

This clonotype showed up just a few times. This chain joins TRBV7-2 and TRBJ2-1; TRBD2 matches at 11 bases. The V and J ends lost 1 base and 3 bases, in that order; junction bases with no gene match: 5. Germline CDR1 SGHTA, CDR2 FQGNSA. CDR3 length: 17 residues. The CDR3 DNA sequence: TGTGCCAGCAGCTTAGGGTCTAGCGGGAGGATCTACAATGAGCAGTTCTTC. Protein product: CASSLGSSGRIYNEQFF.

This clonotype showed up just a few times. CDR3: CASSDSGTGNTIYF. CDR3 sequence (DNA): TGTGCCAGCAGTGACTCAGGGACAGGGAACACCATATATTTT. The rearrangement joins TRBV2 to TRBJ1-3, with 9 bases that match TRBD1. The germline V gene has CDR1 SNHLY and CDR2 FYNNEI. CDR3 length: 14 residues. Trimming cost V 3 bases and J 7 bases; bases outside gene matches: 4.

The table lists this clonotype with a few counts. V and J are TRBV5-1 and TRBJ1-2; D not resolved. Trimming stripped 0 bases from V and 8 bases from J, with 11 bases between. This CDR3 has 13 amino acids. The germline gives CDR1 SGHRS, CDR2 YFSETQ. The CDR3 reads CASSLESGSGYTF. CDR3 nucleotides: TGCGCCAGCAGCTTGGAATCCGGGAGCGGCTACACCTTC.

This clonotype was observed a few times. This chain links TRBV7-2 with TRBJ1-5; a weak D match, TRBD1 (6 bases). Germline V gives CDR1 SGHTA, CDR2 FQGNSA. Deletions cut 1 base from V and 6 bases from J, with 13 bases between. CDR3 length: 15 amino acids. CDR3 bases: TGTGCCAGCAGCTTAGATCTGGGGGCGGTTCAGCCCCAGCATTTT. It specifies CASSLDLGAVQPQHF.

The rearrangement joins TRBV2 to TRBJ1-2; D gene unclear. The ends were cut back, 0 bases at V and 2 bases at J, with 7 bases in the middle. The CDR3 consists of 14 residues. The germline gives CDR1 SNHLY, CDR2 FYNNEI. The CDR3: CASSEAQANYGYTF. The CDR3 bases are TGTGCCAGCAGTGAAGCCCAGGCCAACTATGGCTACACCTTC.

This chain joins TRBV7-9 and TRBJ2-5; 8 bases fit TRBD1. V trimming: 3 bases; J trimming: 5 bases; junction bases outside the gene matches: 8. This CDR3 is built from 15 residues. Germline V gene lookup returns CDR1 SEHNR and CDR2 FQNEAQ (reference sequence). The CDR3 loop is CASSFDGQGAETQYF. In DNA form, the CDR3 reads TGTGCCAGCAGCTTTGATGGACAGGGAGCGGAGACCCAGTACTTC.

The table lists this clonotype with many counts. V and J are TRBV7-2 and TRBJ2-5; no reliable D call. The CDR3 sequence is 14 residues long. Germline V lookup: CDR1 SGHTA, CDR2 FQGNSA. V was pared by 2 bases and J by 1 base, with 8 bases between. The CDR3 is CASSLSRGQETQYF. The DNA for the CDR3 is TGTGCCAGCAGCTTATCGCGAGGCCAAGAGACCCAGTACTTC. The whole variable domain, remainder taken from reference TRBV7-2 and TRBJ2-5, is GAGVSQSPSNKVTEKGKDVELRCDPISGHTALYWYRQSLGQGLEFLIYFQGNSAPDKSGLPSDRFSAERTGGSVSTLTIQRTQQEDSAVYLCASSLSRGQETQYFGPGTRLLVL.

As regards this clonotype: This may stem from a read error, because a much larger clone lies one nucleotide away. The chain recombines TRBV7-6 with TRBJ2-7, with D perhaps assigned TRBD1 or TRBD2 (5 bases each). The CDR3 length is 12 residues. Germline V gene sequence: CDR1 SGHVS, CDR2 FNYEAQ. The CDR3 region has the DNA TGTGCCAGCAGCTTAGGGGTTCGGGGCGAGCACGTC. The encoded protein is CASSLGVRGEHV.

This clonotype was seen a handful of times. The chain recombines TRBV7-2 with TRBJ1-6; D possibly corresponds to TRBD1 (5 bases). This CDR3 is 15 amino acids long. Trimming took off 3 bases at V and 8 bases at J, with 14 bases between the two ends. Germline-derived CDR1 and CDR2 are SGHTA and FQGNSA. This CDR3 is CASSFTRGLDSPLHF. The CDR3 nucleotides are TGTGCCAGCAGCTTCACCCGGGGCCTTGATTCACCCCTCCACTTT.

The chain's CDR3 is CASTGGGSSYEQYF. The CDR3 bases are TGTGCCAGCACCGGGGGAGGGAGCTCCTACGAGCAGTACTTC. This rearrangement joins TRBV12-3 or TRBV12-4 to TRBJ2-7; TRBD2 matches 7 bases. With V trimmed by 7 bases and J by 0 bases, 6 bases remained unmatched. The CDR3 has 14 amino acids.

This clonotype has only a few counts. This chain connects TRBV7-3 to TRBJ2-6, with D tentatively TRBD1 (6 bases). Trimming shortened V by 4 bases and J by 4 bases, and 8 bases separated the two germline ends. Germline V gives CDR1 SGHTA, CDR2 FQGTGA. The CDR3 has 14 residues. CDR3 DNA sequence: TGTGCCAGCAGCTCAGGGGTCGGGGCCAACGTCCTGACTTTC. This gives the protein CASSSGVGANVLTF.